Shown below are 8 T cell receptor beta chains from a single sample sequenced in a study of blood T cells in healthy people across ages. The authors ran a second PCR of roughly 6 to 12 cycles using a sample-barcoded 5' primer and a J-beta primer mix. TCRdb itself ran the 5' RACE reads through MiXCR, one entry per CDR3 protein. This table holds some 920,000 distinct CDR3 sequences, roughly 51% found once. The sample consisted of blood. These receptors were obtained from a woman aged 55 to 70 in good health.

This clonotype was seen a few times. This sequence joins TRBV21-1 and TRBJ2-7; TRBD1, the D gene given by the table, was not confirmed from the DNA. TRBV21-1 is flagged as a pseudogene. CDR3 length: 16 residues. The CDR3 loop is CASSKVVGQLLYEQYF. As DNA, the CDR3 is TGTGCCAGCAGCAAAGTCGTAGGACAGTTACTATACGAGCAGTACTTC.

This clonotype was observed a few times. The V and J genes are TRBV6-2 or TRBV6-3 and TRBJ2-1; 8 bases match TRBD1. Germline CDR1 MNHEY, CDR2 SVGEGT. V dropped 5 bases and J dropped 8; count of bases not matched to a gene: 5. The CDR3 is 13 amino acids. Here the CDR3 DNA reads TGTGCCAGCAGTCAGGGACAGGTCCATGAGCAGTTCTTC. This encodes CASSQGQVHEQFF.

The chain carries TRBV20-1 and TRBJ2-4; 9 nucleotides agree with TRBD2. TRBJ2-7 matches the DNA end more closely, so the J call is doubtful. This CDR3 contains 15 residues. Germline lookup yields CDR1 DFQATT and CDR2 SNEGSKA (reference sequence). The CDR3 DNA is TGCAGTGCTAGTTTGGGGACTAGCCGCTCCTACGAGCAGTACTTC. Encoded protein: CSASLGTSRSYEQYF.

Here the CDR3 DNA reads TGCAGTGCTAGCCCCCGGACCTACAATGAGCAGTTCTTC. The encoded protein is CSASPRTYNEQFF. This chain connects TRBV20-1 to TRBJ2-1; D is unresolved. The V end lost 3 bases, the J end lost 2 bases, and 8 bases lay between the germline ends. The germline V gene has CDR1 DFQATT and CDR2 SNEGSKA (reference sequence). There are 13 residues in the CDR3.

A few counts support this clonotype. The gene calls are TRBV7-2 and TRBJ2-1; D perhaps matches TRBD2 (5 bases). Germline V gene data show CDR1 as SGHTA and CDR2 as FQGNSA. This CDR3 spans 15 amino acids. V gave up 1 base and J gave up 2 bases, with 9 bases separating them. The DNA of the CDR3 is TGTGCCAGCAGCTTAGATCCCGGGACCTACAATGAGCAGTTCTTC. Amino acids: CASSLDPGTYNEQFF.

This clonotype was seen a few times. This sequence joins TRBV4-1 and TRBJ1-2; D is uncertain. The CDR3 loop spans 16 amino acids. Germline assignment: CDR1 MGHRA and CDR2 YSYEKL. V dropped 4 bases and J dropped 4 bases, with 19 bases sitting between them. For the CDR3, the DNA is TGCGCCAGCAGCCTCACCCCCATCCAGGAGGCCTATGGCTACACCTTC. Translation: CASSLTPIQEAYGYTF.

This chain links TRBV28 with TRBJ2-3, with D maybe TRBD2 (6 bases). The V end lost 5 bases, the J end lost 9 bases, and 12 bases lay between the germline ends. Germline assignment: CDR1 MDHEN and CDR2 SYDVKM. The CDR3 has 12 residues. CDR3 in DNA: TGTGCCAGCAGTGAGACTAGGTGGACGCAGTATTTT. This sequence encodes CASSETRWTQYF.

The chain carries TRBV6-1 and TRBJ2-1; D call uncertain. Germline V gene sequence: CDR1 MNHNS, CDR2 SASEGT. The CDR3 is 14 amino acids. The V and J ends lost 2 bases and 6 bases respectively, with 11 bases between them. DNA for the CDR3: TGTGCCAGCAGTGAACCCTACAGAAGCAATGAGCAGTTCTTC. Its translation: CASSEPYRSNEQFF.